The present entry profiles one T cell receptor (beta chain) with its context. Germline V CDR1 and CDR2: KGHSH, LQKENI. The V and J ends lost 4 bases and 8 bases, in that order; junction bases with no gene match: 9. This CDR3 has 15 residues. The data originate from a study of control samples from healthy donors and cancer patients. Here immunoSEQ multiplex PCR was the method, and the copy in TCRdb shows in-frame clones only, minus some. The sample shows 150,000 to 200,000 clones, around 91% of them seen only once. The chain recombines TRBV18 with TRBJ1-2, with TRBD1 identical over 11 bases. This sequence originates from a woman aged 30 to 39 in good health. Sequencing input: blood. CDR3: CASSLSPGQGEGYTF. The CDR3 DNA sequence: TGTGCCAGCTCACTATCTCCGGGACAGGGGGAAGGCTACACCTTC.